These 19 T cell receptor beta chains share one sample of origin, sequenced in a study of molecular identifiers for immune sequencing clone quantification. TCRdb re-analysed the PCR reads in MiXCR, keeping a single row per CDR3 protein. The data hold 400,000 to 600,000 distinct CDR3 sequences, with 20% to 25% observed a single time. The sequencing input was naive CD8+ T cells from blood, with Jurkat cell RNA spiked in. Subset given: FACS-sorted CD8+CD4-CCR7+CD45RA+ naive T cells. All receptors come from a human donor in good health. Some libraries in this study had Jurkat cell RNA spiked in.

This clonotype was recorded many times. The chain uses TRBV19 and TRBJ2-7; D unclear. The germline CDR1 and CDR2 sequences are LNHDA and SQIVND (reference sequence). Trimming pared 5 bases from V and 2 bases from J, leaving 10 bases between. This CDR3 contains 13 residues. The CDR3 sequence: CASSASMTYEQYF. As DNA, the CDR3 is TGTGCCAGTAGTGCCTCTATGACCTACGAGCAGTACTTC.

The rearrangement links TRBV20-1 to TRBJ2-1; tentatively, D is TRBD1 or TRBD2 (5 bases each). Trimming took off 1 base at V and 6 bases at J, with 16 bases between the two ends. Germline V CDR1 and CDR2: DFQATT, SNEGSKA (reference sequence). The CDR3 has 15 amino acids. CDR3 sequence: CSARVEGIGSNEQFF. CDR3 nucleotides: TGCAGTGCTAGAGTAGAGGGGATTGGGAGCAATGAGCAGTTCTTC.

V and J are TRBV11-2 and TRBJ2-7; 8 bases are shared with TRBD1. CDR1 is SGHAT, CDR2 FQNNGV, per germline. Trimming took 4 bases from V and 4 from J; bases not matched to a gene: 6. This CDR3 has 14 amino acids. The chain's CDR3 is CASSSDRVIYEQYF. CDR3 bases: TGTGCCAGCAGCTCGGACAGGGTTATTTACGAGCAGTACTTC.

In this sample, this clonotype turned up many times. The chain employs TRBV3-1 and TRBJ2-3; D is tentatively TRBD1 or TRBD2 (5 bases each). Trimming took off 0 bases at V and 6 bases at J, with 10 bases between the two ends. This CDR3 region has 14 residues. Germline V gene sequence: CDR1 LGHDT, CDR2 YNNKEL (reference sequence). The CDR3 sequence: CASSQEGDSDTQYF. CDR3 DNA sequence: TGTGCCAGCAGCCAAGAGGGGGATTCGGATACGCAGTATTTT.

This clonotype was recorded at least ten times. The chain links TRBV4-3 to TRBJ1-1; D is ambiguous. V lost 2 bases to trimming and J lost 2 bases, with 6 bases between them. The CDR3 contains 13 residues. Germline V gene lookup returns CDR1 LGHNA and CDR2 YSLEER. The CDR3 sequence: CASSQIPNTEAFF. The DNA of the CDR3 is TGCGCCAGCAGCCAAATTCCCAACACTGAAGCTTTCTTT.

This clonotype was recorded at least ten times. The chain combines TRBV27 with TRBJ1-4; TRBD1 is a possible D gene (5 bases). There are 15 residues in the CDR3. Germline V gives CDR1 MNHEY, CDR2 SMNVEV (reference sequence). V was trimmed by 2 bases and J by 7 bases, leaving 14 bases between them. CDR3 DNA sequence: TGTGCCAGCAGTTTACAGGCAGGGTTGGGTGAAAAACTGTTTTTT. Its translation: CASSLQAGLGEKLFF.

J is TRBJ2-3 and V is TRBV7-9; a weak D match, TRBD2 (5 bases). V lost 7 bases and J lost 0, with 14 bases in between. The CDR3 length is 15 residues. Looked up from germline, CDR1 is SEHNR and CDR2 is FQNEAQ (reference sequence). The CDR3 bases are TGTGCCAGCACCGAAGTAGAGGGTAGCACAGATACGCAGTATTTT. Its translation: CASTEVEGSTDTQYF.

This clonotype was recorded only once. This may come from a read error, since a much larger clone is one base off. Given the absence of the conserved phenylalanine or tryptophan at the CDR3 end, a read error is likely. The rearrangement uses TRBV14 and TRBJ2-7; D remains ambiguous. Trimming took off 1 base at V and 0 bases at J, with 10 bases between the two ends. This CDR3 contains 15 residues. CDR1 and CDR2 from the germline V gene are SGHDN and FVKESK. The CDR3 DNA sequence: TGTGCCAGCAGCCAAGGTCCGACAACCTCCTACGAGCAGTACTCC. Translating gives CASSQGPTTSYEQYS.

This clonotype was counted only a few times. The chain is built from TRBV12-3 or TRBV12-4 and TRBJ1-2; the D is unclear. The CDR3 consists of 15 residues. The ends were cut back, 1 base at V and 0 bases at J, with 9 bases in the middle. CDR3 region: CASSLVGQPNYGYTF. CDR3 DNA sequence: TGTGCCAGCAGTTTAGTTGGGCAACCTAACTATGGCTACACCTTC.

Comments on this clonotype: Since a much larger clone is just one base distant, this may be a read error. CDR3 sequence: CSAGTNRGGTEAFF. Written as DNA, the CDR3 is TGCAGTGCTGGGACAAATAGGGGTGGCACTGAAGCTTTCTTT. The chain combines TRBV20-1 with TRBJ1-1; TRBD1 might be the D (6 bases). This CDR3 has 14 residues. The V and J ends lost 5 bases and 4 bases respectively, with 17 bases between them. From germline, CDR1 is DFQATT and CDR2 SNEGSKA (reference sequence).

There are a few counts of this clonotype. The CDR3 end shows no conserved phenylalanine or tryptophan, and so a read error is likely. This chain joins TRBV7-9 and TRBJ1-1; D is undetermined. Germline V gene data show CDR1 as SEHNR and CDR2 as FQNEAQ (reference sequence). CDR3 size: 15 residues. The V end was cut by 3 bases, the J end by 0 bases, with 11 bases between. CDR3: CASSFGREMNTEAFL. The CDR3 bases are TGTGCCAGCAGCTTTGGTAGAGAGATGAACACTGAAGCTTTCCTT.

Notes on this clonotype: A read error is possible here, since a much larger clone lies one base away. V usage is TRBV6-5 and J usage is TRBJ2-1; 8 bases map to TRBD2. CDR1 MNHEY and CDR2 SVGAGI come from the germline V gene. Trimming at V came to 1 base and at J to 12 bases, leaving 5 bases not matched to a gene. The CDR3 is made up of 13 amino acids. The CDR3 sequence: CASSYYAGGGQFF. The CDR3 nucleotides are TGTGCCAGCAGTTACTACGCGGGGGGTGGGCAGTTCTTC.

This clonotype was detected ten times or more. The chain uses TRBV4-3 and TRBJ1-4; D call uncertain. The length of the CDR3 is 13 residues. Trimming removed 4 bases from V and 7 bases from J, with 10 bases in between. Germline V gene sequence: CDR1 LGHNA, CDR2 YSLEER. The CDR3 region has the DNA TGCGCCAGCAGCCCCCCGTTTGGTGAAAAACTGTTTTTT. Translation: CASSPPFGEKLFF.

In its sample, this clonotype was seen many times. The DNA for the CDR3 is TGTGCCAGCGGCGTTGATACGCAGTATTTT. It yields the protein CASGVDTQYF. J is TRBJ2-3 and V is TRBV6-2 or TRBV6-3; D gene ambiguous. Trimming cost V 8 bases and J 6 bases, with 6 bases left between them. Germline CDR1 is MNHEY and CDR2 is SVGEGT. The CDR3 has 10 residues.

Turning to this clonotype: A much larger clone is a single base away; this may be a read error. The chain links TRBV6-6 to TRBJ2-7, with 7 bases aligning to TRBD2. Germline loops: CDR1 MNHNY, CDR2 SVGAGI (reference sequence). V was clipped by 5 bases and J by 1 base; unmatched bases: 11. CDR3 length: 16 residues. The CDR3: CASSKTASGRSYEQYF. DNA of the CDR3: TGTGCCAGCAGTAAAACAGCTAGCGGCCGGTCCTACGAGCAGTACTTC.

This clonotype was found many times. J is TRBJ2-1 and V is TRBV30; D possibly uses TRBD1 or TRBD2 (5 bases each). Germline CDR1 GTSNPN, CDR2 SVGIG (reference sequence). Trimming shortened V by 3 bases and J by 9 bases, and 9 bases separated the two germline ends. The CDR3 has 11 amino acids. CDR3 coding DNA: TGTGCCTGGAGCCCCGGGACTGAGCAGTTCTTC. Its translation: CAWSPGTEQFF.

As regards this clonotype: This sequence may be a read error, since a much larger clone differs from it by one base. V and J are TRBV27 and TRBJ2-5; D may match TRBD1 or TRBD2 (5 bases each). The CDR3 is 14 residues long. Germline loops: CDR1 MNHEY, CDR2 SMNVEV (reference sequence). The CDR3 reads CASGLWGYQETQYF. The CDR3 DNA follows: TGTGCCAGCGGTTTATGGGGGTATCAAGAGACCCAGTACTTC.

V and J are TRBV12-3 or TRBV12-4 and TRBJ2-2, with D possibly being TRBD1 or TRBD2 (5 bases each). The CDR3 has 14 residues. Trimming took off 2 bases at V and 7 bases at J, with 11 bases between the two ends. The CDR3 sequence: CASSLMGDDGELFF. CDR3 coding DNA: TGTGCCAGCAGTTTAATGGGGGATGACGGGGAGCTGTTTTTT.

The chain couples TRBV29-1 to TRBJ1-2; D ambiguous. V lost 2 bases and J 4 bases, leaving 11 bases between the germline ends. The germline V gene encodes CDR1 SQVTM and CDR2 ANQGSEA. The CDR3 is 13 amino acids. The CDR3 protein is CSVESTGFYGYTF. The CDR3 DNA is TGCAGCGTTGAATCCACTGGGTTCTATGGCTACACCTTC.